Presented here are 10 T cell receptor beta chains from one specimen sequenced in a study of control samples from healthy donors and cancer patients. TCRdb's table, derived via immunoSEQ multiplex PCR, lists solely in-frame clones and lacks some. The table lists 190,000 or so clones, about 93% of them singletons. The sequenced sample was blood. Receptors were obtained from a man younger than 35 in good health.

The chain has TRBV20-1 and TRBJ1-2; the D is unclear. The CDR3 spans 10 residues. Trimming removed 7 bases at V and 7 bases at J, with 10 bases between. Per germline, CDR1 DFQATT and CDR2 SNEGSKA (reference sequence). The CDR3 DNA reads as TGCAGTGTGGGGTTCGGTGGCTACACCTTC. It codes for CSVGFGGYTF.

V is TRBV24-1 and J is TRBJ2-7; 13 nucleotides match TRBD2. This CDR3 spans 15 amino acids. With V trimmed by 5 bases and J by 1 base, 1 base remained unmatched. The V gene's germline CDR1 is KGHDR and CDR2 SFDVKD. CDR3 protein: CATSAGLAGSYEQYF. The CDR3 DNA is TGTGCCACCAGTGCGGGACTAGCGGGGTCCTACGAGCAGTACTTC.

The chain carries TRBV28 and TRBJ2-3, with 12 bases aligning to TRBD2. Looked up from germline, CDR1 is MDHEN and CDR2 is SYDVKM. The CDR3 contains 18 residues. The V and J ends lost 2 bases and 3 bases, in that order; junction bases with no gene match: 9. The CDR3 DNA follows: TGTGCCAGCAGTTTAACCCGACTAGCGGGGGCCTGGACAGATACGCAGTATTTT. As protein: CASSLTRLAGAWTDTQYF.

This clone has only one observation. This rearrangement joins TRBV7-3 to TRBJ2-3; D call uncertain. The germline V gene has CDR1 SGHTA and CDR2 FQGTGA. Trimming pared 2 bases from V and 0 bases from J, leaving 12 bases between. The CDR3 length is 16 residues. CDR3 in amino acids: CASSLSGRASTDTQYF. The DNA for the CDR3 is TGTGCCAGCAGCTTATCGGGTCGGGCTAGCACAGATACGCAGTATTTT.

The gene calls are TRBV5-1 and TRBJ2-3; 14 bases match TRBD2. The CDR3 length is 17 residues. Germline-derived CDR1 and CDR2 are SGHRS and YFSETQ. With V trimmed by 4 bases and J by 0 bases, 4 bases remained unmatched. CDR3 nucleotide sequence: TGCGCCAGCAGCCCTGGGACTAGCGGGGGTAGCACAGATACGCAGTATTTT. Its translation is CASSPGTSGGSTDTQYF.

The CDR3 coding sequence is TGTGCCAGCAGCACCCGACAGGGGGCTTACTATGGCTACACCTTC. Translated: CASSTRQGAYYGYTF. The chain couples TRBV28 to TRBJ1-2; 10 nucleotides align to TRBD1. The germline CDR1 and CDR2 sequences are MDHEN and SYDVKM. The CDR3 length is 15 residues. Unmatched junction bases numbered 7, after V lost 6 bases and J lost 3 bases.

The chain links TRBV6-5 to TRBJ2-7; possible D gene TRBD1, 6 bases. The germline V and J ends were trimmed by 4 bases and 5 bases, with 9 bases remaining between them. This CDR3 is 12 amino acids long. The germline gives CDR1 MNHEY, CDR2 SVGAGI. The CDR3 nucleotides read TGTGCCAGCAGTTTTGAGGGGGACGAGCAGTACTTC. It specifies CASSFEGDEQYF.

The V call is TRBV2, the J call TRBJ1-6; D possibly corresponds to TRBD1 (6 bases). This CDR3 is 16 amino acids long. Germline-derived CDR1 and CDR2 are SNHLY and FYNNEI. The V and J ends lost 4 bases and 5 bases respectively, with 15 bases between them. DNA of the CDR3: TGTGCCAGCAGTGTGAACCAGGGGCTTAATAATTCACCCCTCCACTTT. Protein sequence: CASSVNQGLNNSPLHF.

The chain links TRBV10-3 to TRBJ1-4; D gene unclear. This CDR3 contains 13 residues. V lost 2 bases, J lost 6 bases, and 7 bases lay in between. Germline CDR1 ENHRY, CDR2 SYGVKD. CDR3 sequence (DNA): TGTGCCATCAGTGAGGGTTTCGATGAAAAACTGTTTTTT. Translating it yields CAISEGFDEKLFF.

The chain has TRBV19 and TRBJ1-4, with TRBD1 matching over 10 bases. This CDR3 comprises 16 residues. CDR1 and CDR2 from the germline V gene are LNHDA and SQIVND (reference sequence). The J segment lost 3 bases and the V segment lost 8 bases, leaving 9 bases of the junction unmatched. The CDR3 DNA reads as TGTGCCAGTGGCCGGGACAGGGGTCTTGCTAATGAAAAACTGTTTTTT. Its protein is CASGRDRGLANEKLFF. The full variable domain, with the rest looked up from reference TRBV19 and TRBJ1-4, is DGGITQSPKYLFRKEGQNVTLSCEQNLNHDAMYWYRQDPGQGLRLIYYSQIVNDFQKGDIAEGYSVSREKKESFPLTVTSAQKNPTAFYLCASGRDRGLANEKLFFGSGTQLSVL.